This T cell receptor (beta chain) was retrieved from a study of spatial heterogeneity in lung cancer. The time point here: blood at routine non-recurrence follow-up after resection. In germline, CDR1 is GTSNPN, CDR2 SVGIG (reference sequence). This CDR3 is built from 14 residues. Trimming removed 4 bases from V and 0 bases from J, with 10 bases in between. TCRdb processed the 5' RACE reads anew with MiXCR; each CDR3 protein has one entry. The sample shows roughly 120,000 distinct CDR3 sequences, 10% to 11% of them seen only once. Sequences were derived from PBMCs, sampled at follow-up. This clonotype was obtained from a female donor with early-stage non-small cell lung cancer. J is TRBJ1-3 and V is TRBV30; D not resolved. CDR3 sequence: CAWTRAYSGNTIYF. CDR3 DNA: TGTGCCTGGACGAGAGCATACTCTGGAAACACCATATATTTT. The variable domain in full, with the rest retrieved from reference TRBV30 and TRBJ1-3, is SQTIHQWPATLVQPVGSPLSLECTVEGTSNPNLYWYRQAAGRGLQLLFYSVGIGQISSEVPQNLSASRPQDRQFILSSKKLLLSDSGFYLCAWTRAYSGNTIYFGEGSWLTVV.